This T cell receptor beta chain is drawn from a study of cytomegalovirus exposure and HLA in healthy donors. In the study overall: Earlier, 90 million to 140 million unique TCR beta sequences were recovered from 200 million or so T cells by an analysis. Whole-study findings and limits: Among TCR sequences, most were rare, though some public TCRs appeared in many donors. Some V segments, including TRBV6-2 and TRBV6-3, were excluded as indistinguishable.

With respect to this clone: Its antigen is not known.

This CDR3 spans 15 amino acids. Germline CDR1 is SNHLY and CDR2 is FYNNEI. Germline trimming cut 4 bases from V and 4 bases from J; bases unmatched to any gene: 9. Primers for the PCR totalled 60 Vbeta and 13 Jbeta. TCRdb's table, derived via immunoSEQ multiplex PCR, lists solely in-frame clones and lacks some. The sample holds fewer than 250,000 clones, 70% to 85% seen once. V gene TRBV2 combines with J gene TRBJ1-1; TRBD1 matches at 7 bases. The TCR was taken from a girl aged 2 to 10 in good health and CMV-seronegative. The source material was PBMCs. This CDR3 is CASSVYRDRGTEAFF. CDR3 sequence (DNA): TGTGCCAGCAGTGTTTACAGGGACAGAGGCACTGAAGCTTTCTTT. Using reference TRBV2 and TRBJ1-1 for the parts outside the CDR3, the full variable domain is EPEVTQTPSHQVTQMGQEVILRCVPISNHLYFYWYRQILGQKVEFLVSFYNNEISEKSEIFDDQFSVERPDGSNFTLKIRSTKLEDSAMYFCASSVYRDRGTEAFFGQGTRLTVV.